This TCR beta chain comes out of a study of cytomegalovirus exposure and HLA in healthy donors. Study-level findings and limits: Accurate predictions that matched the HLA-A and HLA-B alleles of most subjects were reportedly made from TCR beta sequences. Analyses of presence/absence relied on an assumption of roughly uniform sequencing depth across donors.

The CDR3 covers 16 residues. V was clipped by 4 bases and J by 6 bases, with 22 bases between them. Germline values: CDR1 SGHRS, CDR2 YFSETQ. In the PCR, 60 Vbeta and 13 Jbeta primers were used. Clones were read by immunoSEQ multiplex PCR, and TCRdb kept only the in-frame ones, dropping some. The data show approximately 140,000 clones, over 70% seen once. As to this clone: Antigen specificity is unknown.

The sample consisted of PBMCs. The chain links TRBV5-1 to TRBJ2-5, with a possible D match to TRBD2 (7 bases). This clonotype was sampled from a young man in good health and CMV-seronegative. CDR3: CASSQGGANQQKTQYF. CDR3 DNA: TGCGCCAGCAGCCAAGGGGGGGCAAACCAACAAAAGACCCAGTACTTC.